A selection of T cell receptor beta chains follows, all from one sample in a study of T cell repertoires in cytomegalovirus infection. TCRdb ran MiXCR on the reads and lists one entry per CDR3 protein. Among about 530,000 distinct CDR3 sequences listed, more than 20% were seen once. Sequenced input: PBMCs. The receptors derive from a human donor in good health (CMV status not recorded). Some clones in this sample may be carry-over from other donors' samples. Each CDR3 is given with its conserved first and last residue. A D gene is named only where the DNA matches it firmly. The size of a clone is reported for some rows only, either as once, few or many, or as a class for expanded clones.

abundance: -
v_gene: TRBV19
d_gene: -
j_gene: TRBJ2-5
CDR3aa: CASRLSAEETQYF
CDR3nt: TGTGCCAGTAGGTTGTCGGCCGAAGAGACCCAGTACTTC

abundance: -
v_gene: TRBV29-1
d_gene: -
j_gene: TRBJ1-2
CDR3aa: CSEQGPSYGYTF
CDR3nt: TGCAGCGAGCAGGGGCCCTCCTATGGCTACACCTTC

abundance: -
v_gene: TRBV19
d_gene: -
j_gene: TRBJ1-5
CDR3aa: CASWKNGGAQSNQPQHF
CDR3nt: TGTGCCAGTTGGAAAAACGGGGGGGCGCAGAGCAATCAGCCCCAGCATTTT

abundance: many
v_gene: TRBV7-2
d_gene: -
j_gene: TRBJ1-2
CDR3aa: CASSLAQEPGYGYTF
CDR3nt: TGTGCCAGCAGCTTAGCGCAAGAACCAGGGTATGGCTACACCTTC

abundance: -
v_gene: TRBV25-1
d_gene: -
j_gene: TRBJ1-1
CDR3aa: CASKGDVNTEAFF
CDR3nt: TGTGCCAGCAAGGGGGACGTGAACACTGAAGCTTTCTTT

abundance: -
v_gene: TRBV18
d_gene: -
j_gene: TRBJ2-1
CDR3aa: CASSPPPDYNEQFF
CDR3nt: TGTGCCAGCTCACCACCGCCGGACTACAATGAGCAGTTCTTC

abundance: few
v_gene: TRBV12-3/TRBV12-4
d_gene: -
j_gene: TRBJ1-2
CDR3aa: CASSWSGDYGYTF
CDR3nt: TGTGCCAGCAGTTGGTCGGGGGACTATGGCTACACCTTC

abundance: many
v_gene: TRBV7-9
d_gene: TRBD2
j_gene: TRBJ2-3
CDR3aa: CASSSFSGSGSDTQYF
CDR3nt: TGTGCCAGCAGCTCATTTAGCGGGAGTGGCTCAGATACGCAGTATTTT

abundance: many
v_gene: TRBV7-9
d_gene: -
j_gene: TRBJ1-2
CDR3aa: CASSTPAPGTQGGYTF
CDR3nt: TGTGCCAGCAGCACCCCTGCTCCCGGGACACAGGGAGGCTACACCTTC

abundance: -
v_gene: TRBV7-3
d_gene: -
j_gene: TRBJ2-1
CDR3aa: CASSPTGGFEQFF
CDR3nt: TGTGCCAGCAGCCCCACAGGAGGTTTTGAGCAGTTCTTC

abundance: -
v_gene: TRBV7-9
d_gene: -
j_gene: TRBJ2-2
CDR3aa: CASSLRREITGELFF
CDR3nt: TGTGCCAGCAGCTTGCGGAGAGAAATCACCGGGGAGCTGTTTTTT

abundance: -
v_gene: TRBV4-1
d_gene: -
j_gene: TRBJ2-1
CDR3aa: CASSQDFHGGRGYNEQFF
CDR3nt: TGCGCCAGCAGCCAAGATTTCCACGGGGGGAGGGGGTACAATGAGCAGTTCTTC

abundance: -
v_gene: TRBV24-1
d_gene: -
j_gene: TRBJ2-7
CDR3aa: CATSATGFREQYF
CDR3nt: TGTGCCACCAGTGCTACAGGGTTTCGCGAGCAGTACTTC

abundance: -
v_gene: TRBV11-2
d_gene: -
j_gene: TRBJ2-1
CDR3aa: CASSLFGGYNEQFF
CDR3nt: TGTGCCAGCAGCTTATTCGGGGGCTACAATGAGCAGTTCTTC

abundance: -
v_gene: TRBV7-6
d_gene: -
j_gene: TRBJ1-1
CDR3aa: CASSMNENTEAFF
CDR3nt: TGTGCCAGCAGTATGAACGAGAACACTGAAGCTTTCTTT

abundance: few
v_gene: TRBV11-2
d_gene: -
j_gene: TRBJ2-2
CDR3aa: CASSLERRWTGELFF
CDR3nt: TGTGCCAGCAGCTTAGAGAGACGGTGGACCGGGGAGCTGTTTTTT

abundance: few
v_gene: TRBV2
d_gene: TRBD2
j_gene: TRBJ2-3
CDR3aa: CASSVTSSGSTDTQYF
CDR3nt: TGTGCCAGCAGCGTTACGTCTAGCGGGAGCACAGATACGCAGTATTTT

abundance: -
v_gene: TRBV4-1
d_gene: -
j_gene: TRBJ2-5
CDR3aa: CASSQGALETQYF
CDR3nt: TGCGCCAGCAGCCAAGGGGCCTTAGAGACCCAGTACTTC

abundance: -
v_gene: TRBV28
d_gene: -
j_gene: TRBJ2-7
CDR3aa: CASSLSLATGSYEQYF
CDR3nt: TGTGCCAGCAGTTTATCCCTAGCGACAGGGTCCTACGAGCAGTACTTC

abundance: -
v_gene: TRBV23-1
d_gene: -
j_gene: TRBJ2-1
CDR3aa: CASSQGDYNEQFF
CDR3nt: TGCGCCAGCAGTCAGGGGGATTACAATGAGCAGTTCTTC

abundance: few
v_gene: TRBV12-3/TRBV12-4
d_gene: -
j_gene: TRBJ2-2
CDR3aa: CASTIRTANTGELFF
CDR3nt: TGTGCCAGCACCATCCGGACAGCGAACACCGGGGAGCTGTTTTTT

abundance: few
v_gene: TRBV10-3
d_gene: TRBD2
j_gene: TRBJ2-5
CDR3aa: CAISEPASGATQYF
CDR3nt: TGTGCCATCAGTGAGCCGGCTAGCGGAGCGACCCAGTACTTC

abundance: -
v_gene: TRBV7-6
d_gene: -
j_gene: TRBJ2-5
CDR3aa: CASSHPAPETQYF
CDR3nt: TGTGCCAGCAGCCACCCCGCGCCAGAGACCCAGTACTTC

abundance: -
v_gene: TRBV12-3/TRBV12-4
d_gene: TRBD2
j_gene: TRBJ2-2
CDR3aa: CASSLLAGGNTGELFF
CDR3nt: TGTGCCAGCAGTTTACTAGCGGGAGGGAACACCGGGGAGCTGTTTTTT

abundance: once
v_gene: TRBV29-1
d_gene: -
j_gene: TRBJ1-1
CDR3aa: CSVGLGMNTEAFF
CDR3nt: TGCAGCGTGGGACTGGGTATGAACACTGAAGCTTTCTTT

abundance: -
v_gene: TRBV7-2
d_gene: -
j_gene: TRBJ1-2
CDR3aa: CASSFTAVGTAAGYTF
CDR3nt: TGTGCCAGCAGCTTCACCGCCGTGGGGACCGCTGCGGGCTACACCTTC

abundance: once
v_gene: TRBV27
d_gene: TRBD1
j_gene: TRBJ2-2
CDR3aa: CASSFSVYPGQSNTGELFF
CDR3nt: TGTGCCAGCAGTTTTAGTGTCTATCCGGGACAGTCGAACACCGGGGAGCTGTTTTTT

abundance: -
v_gene: TRBV5-4
d_gene: TRBD2
j_gene: TRBJ2-5
CDR3aa: CASSLGTSGRLLQETQYF
CDR3nt: TGTGCCAGCAGCTTGGGGACTAGCGGGAGGCTTTTGCAAGAGACCCAGTACTTC

abundance: -
v_gene: TRBV9
d_gene: -
j_gene: TRBJ1-1
CDR3aa: CASSAQPSPDTEAFF
CDR3nt: TGTGCCAGCAGCGCACAGCCTTCTCCGGACACTGAAGCTTTCTTT

abundance: few
v_gene: TRBV24-1
d_gene: -
j_gene: TRBJ2-1
CDR3aa: CATSDFRTAFYNEQFF
CDR3nt: TGTGCCACCAGTGATTTCCGGACCGCCTTTTACAATGAGCAGTTCTTC

abundance: -
v_gene: TRBV28
d_gene: -
j_gene: TRBJ2-5
CDR3aa: CASSFPREALAQYF
CDR3nt: TGTGCCAGCAGTTTTCCCAGGGAGGCCTTGGCCCAGTACTTC

abundance: few
v_gene: TRBV7-2
d_gene: -
j_gene: TRBJ1-5
CDR3aa: CASSAQDGVNQPQHF
CDR3nt: TGTGCCAGCAGCGCCCAGGACGGGGTCAATCAGCCCCAGCATTTT

abundance: -
v_gene: TRBV6-2/TRBV6-3
d_gene: TRBD1
j_gene: TRBJ2-3
CDR3aa: CASSRDSPARDTQYF
CDR3nt: TGTGCCAGCAGTCGGGACAGCCCCGCCAGAGATACGCAGTATTTT

abundance: -
v_gene: TRBV29-1
d_gene: -
j_gene: TRBJ1-5
CDR3aa: CSVAEALGNQPQHF
CDR3nt: TGCAGCGTCGCAGAGGCACTAGGCAATCAGCCCCAGCATTTT

abundance: many
v_gene: TRBV7-2
d_gene: TRBD2
j_gene: TRBJ2-5
CDR3aa: CASSFRGRGETQYF
CDR3nt: TGTGCCAGCAGCTTCCGCGGGAGGGGGGAGACCCAGTACTTC

abundance: -
v_gene: TRBV28
d_gene: TRBD2
j_gene: TRBJ2-2
CDR3aa: CASSFLYAGGGSGELFF
CDR3nt: TGTGCCAGCAGTTTTTTGTATGCGGGAGGAGGGTCCGGGGAGCTGTTTTTT

abundance: many
v_gene: TRBV28
d_gene: -
j_gene: TRBJ2-3
CDR3aa: CASSLGGLSTDTQYF
CDR3nt: TGTGCCAGCAGCTTAGGGGGACTAAGCACAGATACGCAGTATTTT

abundance: few
v_gene: TRBV19
d_gene: -
j_gene: TRBJ2-5
CDR3aa: CASGTGAQETQYF
CDR3nt: TGTGCCAGTGGAACCGGGGCCCAAGAGACCCAGTACTTC

abundance: few
v_gene: TRBV27
d_gene: TRBD1
j_gene: TRBJ1-2
CDR3aa: CASSRDTPGQGRVGYTF
CDR3nt: TGTGCCAGCAGCAGAGACACCCCGGGACAGGGGAGGGTTGGCTACACCTTC

abundance: few
v_gene: TRBV7-2
d_gene: -
j_gene: TRBJ1-3
CDR3aa: CASRGYDSGNTIYF
CDR3nt: TGTGCCAGCAGAGGGTACGACTCTGGAAACACCATATATTTT

abundance: few
v_gene: TRBV11-2
d_gene: -
j_gene: TRBJ2-7
CDR3aa: CASSLDSRHYEQYF
CDR3nt: TGTGCCAGCAGCTTAGACTCGCGGCACTACGAGCAGTACTTC

abundance: few
v_gene: TRBV7-9
d_gene: -
j_gene: TRBJ1-5
CDR3aa: CASSEGDEPQHF
CDR3nt: TGTGCCAGCAGCGAAGGGGATGAGCCCCAGCATTTT

abundance: many
v_gene: TRBV7-2
d_gene: -
j_gene: TRBJ1-5
CDR3aa: CASSDDRQQPQHF
CDR3nt: TGTGCCAGCAGCGACGACAGGCAGCAGCCCCAGCATTTT

abundance: few
v_gene: TRBV25-1
d_gene: -
j_gene: TRBJ2-2
CDR3aa: CASSEKWSGGTGELFF
CDR3nt: TGTGCCAGCAGTGAGAAGTGGTCAGGAGGCACCGGGGAGCTGTTTTTT

abundance: -
v_gene: TRBV7-9
d_gene: -
j_gene: TRBJ1-2
CDR3aa: CASSSGRLNPAYGYTF
CDR3nt: TGTGCCAGCAGCTCCGGACGGCTGAACCCCGCCTATGGCTACACCTTC

abundance: few
v_gene: TRBV7-8
d_gene: -
j_gene: TRBJ2-7
CDR3aa: CASSPRVVYEQYF
CDR3nt: TGTGCCAGCAGCCCCAGGGTTGTCTACGAGCAGTACTTC

abundance: few
v_gene: TRBV12-3/TRBV12-4
d_gene: -
j_gene: TRBJ1-2
CDR3aa: CASSWGGPGGYTF
CDR3nt: TGTGCCAGCAGTTGGGGCGGCCCAGGGGGCTACACCTTC

abundance: -
v_gene: TRBV14
d_gene: -
j_gene: TRBJ2-3
CDR3aa: CASSQVWGRDTQYF
CDR3nt: TGTGCCAGCAGCCAAGTATGGGGGAGAGATACGCAGTATTTT

abundance: few
v_gene: TRBV25-1
d_gene: TRBD2
j_gene: TRBJ2-3
CDR3aa: CASAGIKTSGKGDTQYF
CDR3nt: TGTGCCAGCGCCGGAATAAAGACTAGCGGGAAGGGAGATACGCAGTATTTT

abundance: -
v_gene: TRBV25-1
d_gene: -
j_gene: TRBJ2-7
CDR3aa: CASSDRRGDMTYEQYF
CDR3nt: TGTGCCAGCAGTGACCGAAGAGGGGATATGACCTACGAGCAGTACTTC

abundance: -
v_gene: TRBV25-1
d_gene: -
j_gene: TRBJ1-5
CDR3aa: CASSRFPSQRSNQPQHF
CDR3nt: TGTGCCAGCAGCCGCTTCCCCTCACAACGGAGCAATCAGCCCCAGCATTTT

abundance: few
v_gene: TRBV20-1
d_gene: -
j_gene: TRBJ2-7
CDR3aa: CSAASLASGEQYF
CDR3nt: TGCAGTGCTGCCTCCCTTGCTTCGGGGGAGCAGTACTTC

abundance: many
v_gene: TRBV28
d_gene: TRBD2
j_gene: TRBJ2-5
CDR3aa: CASSLAGGEGETQYF
CDR3nt: TGTGCCAGCAGTCTAGCGGGAGGAGAGGGAGAGACCCAGTACTTC

abundance: many
v_gene: TRBV6-6
d_gene: TRBD1
j_gene: TRBJ1-5
CDR3aa: CASSSIDRGNQPQHF
CDR3nt: TGTGCCAGCAGTTCTATAGACAGGGGCAATCAGCCCCAGCATTTT